Each of the 19 T cell receptor beta chains below was sequenced from the same sample in a study of blood T cell repertoires in COVID-19. Data came from immunoSEQ multiplex PCR; TCRdb stores just in-frame clones and leaves some out. The table records more than 250,000 clones, around 89% of them present only once. Input material: peripheral blood. The source of these receptors is a woman in her thirties with COVID-19, enrolled during active disease.

The V and J genes are TRBV7-2 and TRBJ2-1, with 7 bases identical to TRBD2. J lost 0 bases, V lost 3 bases, and 5 bases had no gene match. This CDR3 has 16 amino acids. CDR1 and CDR2 (germline): SGHTA, FQGNSA. The CDR3 nucleotides are TGTGCCAGCAGCTTCTCGGTAGCGGGCTCCTACAATGAGCAGTTCTTC. Residues: CASSFSVAGSYNEQFF.

This chain links TRBV6-5 with TRBJ2-1; TRBD2 agrees at 9 bases. The length of the CDR3 is 12 residues. Unmatched junction bases numbered 1, after V lost 7 bases and J lost 6 bases. Germline lookup yields CDR1 MNHEY and CDR2 SVGAGI. CDR3 region: CASTSGVNEQFF. In DNA form, the CDR3 reads TGTGCCAGCACTAGCGGGGTCAATGAGCAGTTCTTC.

This clone was picked up one time. The gene calls are TRBV29-1 and TRBJ1-2; D gene ambiguous. The CDR3 contains 13 residues. Trimming removed 5 bases from V and 0 bases from J, with 10 bases in between. The germline gives CDR1 SQVTM, CDR2 ANQGSEA. The CDR3 DNA reads TGCAGCGTTCACGACGGGTCTAACTATGGCTACACCTTC. Translated: CSVHDGSNYGYTF.

This clone has ten or more counts. CDR3 loop: CASSSQGGSYNSPLHF. CDR3 DNA sequence: TGCGCCAGCAGCTCGCAGGGCGGATCCTATAATTCACCCCTCCACTTT. The rearrangement links TRBV5-1 to TRBJ1-6; possibly TRBD1 for D (5 bases). The CDR3 runs to 16 residues. Germline V gives CDR1 SGHRS, CDR2 YFSETQ. V lost 3 bases and J lost 1, with 11 bases in between.

The chain combines TRBV10-3 with TRBJ2-7, with 11 nucleotides matching TRBD2. Losses at the gene ends were 9 bases for V and 5 bases for J; bases not matched to a gene: 9. This CDR3 comprises 14 residues. The germline V gene has CDR1 ENHRY and CDR2 SYGVKD. As DNA, the CDR3 is TGTGCCATGCGACCCGGGACTAGCGGCGACGAGCAGTACTTC. It translates to CAMRPGTSGDEQYF.

This chain uses TRBV4-2 with TRBJ2-3, with 12 positions matching TRBD2. The junction had 6 bases not matched to a gene; V was cut back by 0 bases and J by 8 bases. This CDR3 is built from 16 residues. Germline V gene data show CDR1 as LGHNA and CDR2 as YNFKEQ. CDR3 sequence (DNA): TGTGCCAGCAGCCAAGAGGCTAGCGGGGGGGCAGTTACGCAGTATTTT. It codes for CASSQEASGGAVTQYF.

The chain joins TRBV6-4 to TRBJ1-3; D perhaps matches TRBD1 (6 bases). Trimming stripped 2 bases from V and 2 bases from J, with 10 bases between. This CDR3 is built from 15 residues. Germline CDR1 MRHNA, CDR2 SNTAGT. This chain's CDR3 is CASSDSTGPGNTIYF. CDR3 nucleotides: TGTGCCAGCAGTGACAGCACAGGGCCTGGAAACACCATATATTTT.

The chain has TRBV4-3 and TRBJ1-4, with 9 bases identical to TRBD1. This CDR3 spans 15 amino acids. Germline trimming cut 4 bases from V and 7 bases from J; bases unmatched to any gene: 7. CDR1 LGHNA and CDR2 YSLEER come from the germline V gene. CDR3 sequence (DNA): TGCGCCAGCAGCCCCGGGACAGGGCGGGGTGAAAAACTGTTTTTT. Protein product: CASSPGTGRGEKLFF.

This rearrangement joins TRBV27 to TRBJ1-4, with TRBD1 as a possible D gene (5 bases). Trimming removed 6 bases at V and 4 bases at J, with 9 bases between. CDR1 MNHEY and CDR2 SMNVEV come from the germline V gene (reference sequence). The CDR3 runs to 13 residues. The CDR3 nucleotides are TGTGCCAGCAGCAGGGATCGTAATGAAAAACTGTTTTTT. This translates into CASSRDRNEKLFF.

This clone has just one count. The chain couples TRBV20-1 to TRBJ1-5; D remains unclear. V gave up 6 bases and J gave up 5 bases, with 5 bases separating them. The CDR3 has 10 residues. Germline loops: CDR1 DFQATT, CDR2 SNEGSKA (reference sequence). The CDR3 region is CSAPDQPQHF. In DNA, the CDR3 is TGCAGTGCCCCGGATCAGCCCCAGCATTTT.

This clone was seen a handful of times. The rearrangement uses TRBV11-1 and TRBJ1-4; possibly TRBD1 for D (6 bases). Between the trimmed V and J ends, which lost 2 bases and 7 bases, there was a span of 14 bases. The CDR3 covers 15 residues. The germline V gene has CDR1 SGHAT and CDR2 FQDESV (reference sequence). In nucleotides, the CDR3 is TGTGCCAGCAGCTTATATGGACAGTCCGGTGAAAAACTGTTTTTT. Translated: CASSLYGQSGEKLFF.

The rearrangement links TRBV15 to TRBJ2-7; 7 positions match TRBD2. This CDR3 has 14 amino acids. Germline V gene lookup returns CDR1 LNHNV and CDR2 YYDKDF (reference sequence). The J segment lost 10 bases and the V segment lost 3 bases, leaving 12 bases of the junction unmatched. CDR3 loop: CATSSSAGVSGQYF. The CDR3 nucleotides are TGTGCCACCAGCAGTTCTGCGGGGGTGTCGGGACAGTACTTC.

The chain employs TRBV11-2 and TRBJ2-5; D is ambiguous. The V end lost 4 bases, the J end lost 6 bases, and 15 bases lay between the germline ends. Germline V gene sequence: CDR1 SGHAT, CDR2 FQNNGV. CDR3 length equals 14 residues. CDR3 bases: TGTGCCAGCAGCTCCATAATTACTACCCAGACCCAGTACTTC. Translating it yields CASSSIITTQTQYF.

The CDR3 spells CSVPTGRLEKLFF. DNA of the CDR3: TGCAGCGTTCCGACAGGGCGCCTTGAAAAACTGTTTTTT. V usage is TRBV29-1 and J usage is TRBJ1-4, with 7 nucleotides matching TRBD1. Per the germline V gene, CDR1 is SQVTM and CDR2 is ANQGSEA. The CDR3 length is 13 residues. V trimming: 5 bases; J trimming: 7 bases; junction bases outside the gene matches: 7.

The chain's CDR3 is CASSTLRTGAYGYTF. The CDR3 nucleotides are TGTGCCAGCAGCACCCTCCGGACAGGGGCCTATGGCTACACCTTC. The chain carries TRBV5-6 and TRBJ1-2, with 9 bases identical to TRBD1. The CDR3 is made up of 15 amino acids. The V and J ends lost 4 bases and 4 bases, in that order; junction bases with no gene match: 8. CDR1 is SGHDT and CDR2 is YYEEEE in the germline V gene.

The chain carries TRBV28 and TRBJ2-5; a weak D match, TRBD2 (5 bases). This CDR3 has 14 amino acids. Between the trimmed V and J ends, which lost 5 bases and 4 bases, there was a span of 14 bases. Germline V gene lookup returns CDR1 MDHEN and CDR2 SYDVKM. CDR3 coding DNA: TGTGCCAGCAGTCGTATCAGCGGCGTAGAGACCCAGTACTTC. This encodes CASSRISGVETQYF.

Worth noting for this clone: Other DNA sequences in this specimen translate into the identical CDR3. The rearrangement uses TRBV6-5 and TRBJ1-3, with D possibly TRBD1 on 5 matching bases. Trimming pared 2 bases from V and 1 base from J, leaving 6 bases between. This CDR3 is built from 14 residues. CDR1 and CDR2 from the germline V gene are MNHEY and SVGAGI. CDR3 sequence: CASSYGGSGNTIYF. CDR3 DNA sequence: TGTGCCAGCAGTTACGGGGGGTCTGGAAACACCATATATTTT.

The chain carries TRBV18 and TRBJ2-1; possibly TRBD1 for D (5 bases). Germline loops: CDR1 KGHSH, CDR2 LQKENI. This CDR3 has 12 amino acids. V gave up 5 bases and J gave up 8 bases, with 10 bases separating them. CDR3 DNA: TGTGCCAGCTCATTCGACAGAGATGAGCAGTTCTTC. Translating gives CASSFDRDEQFF.

The chain employs TRBV5-1 and TRBJ1-3; D not certain. The CDR3 is made up of 15 amino acids. In germline, CDR1 is SGHRS, CDR2 YFSETQ. Trimming pared 5 bases from V and 0 bases from J, leaving 12 bases between. CDR3 bases: TGCGCCAGCAGGTCCGGGGTTAGCTCTGGAAACACCATATATTTT. Translation gives CASRSGVSSGNTIYF.